This record concerns one TCR beta chain sequence. It has no known antigen specificity. It has no much larger one-base neighbor in the sample; base qualities were not kept. To demonstrate the VDJtools post-analysis software, the study profiled TCR beta repertoires from the peripheral blood of some 13 young patients with multiple sclerosis. The multiple sclerosis patients were children and adolescents ranging in age from about 6 to 16 years. The library was generated by PCR. Instrument on record: Illumina HiSeq 2500. To reduce PCR and sequencing biases, unique molecular identifiers were incorporated into the TCR beta cDNA libraries. Every 1 to 10 million input T cells yielded approximately 500,000 cDNA molecules, meaning each molecule approximated one T cell. The same protocol used for the earlier healthy control dataset was applied to prepare and sequence the patient libraries. Samples belonging to the same batch were prepared together, multiplexed and sequenced on a shared HiSeq lane. The study's processing was this. Raw barcoded reads were processed with MIGEC, and single-read molecular identifier groups were discarded before consensus assembly and CDR3 extraction. Clonotype tables were post-analysed with VDJtools, normalizing diversity by down-sampling all datasets to the smallest sample size. In repertoire overlap clustering, CDR3 amino acid sequences, but not nucleotide sequences, were matched to correct batch-related cross-sample contamination. Using fastp at Q25 and MiXCR, TCRdb reprocessed the public reads and kept productive beta chains. Each CDR3 protein gets just one entry, which takes the most common genes and DNA from the rows behind it. TCRdb's processing, not the authors' own work, is the source of the V and J calls. The table for this sample lists fewer than 850,000 distinct CDR3 sequences; more than 45% of them were counted only once. The ten top clones hold just under 5% of the sample.

This specimen comes from a study of post-analysis software for immune sequencing data (dated by TCRdb to between 2014 and 2016). For the wider study: Disease courses on record covered relapsing-remitting, secondary progressive and progressive-relapsing multiple sclerosis, though some patients had no subtype annotation. The patient repertoires were set against under 13 previously published healthy control repertoires from donors whose ages ranged from roughly 6 to 26 years. A subset of samples was prepared in parallel using single-end sample barcoding, then pooled and co-amplified after Illumina adapter ligation. What the research found in general, with its limitations: Strong co-clustering of samples prepared in the same batch was shown by direct clustering with F measure, prompting a batch-effect correction. Multiple sclerosis patients had significantly lower normalized Chao1 diversity than controls, a result that suggests substantial peripheral T-cell clonal expansion. The multiple sclerosis patient group was slightly younger than the control group. Significantly higher frequencies in patients than in controls were found for a few TRBV segments, including TRBV5-6, TRBV5-1 and TRBV20-1.

V and J are truncated by 0 bases and 4 bases respectively, leaving an intervening sequence of 15 bases. The germline V gene sets CDR1 to SGHRS and CDR2 to YFSETQ. The CDR3 runs 16 residues from the cysteine to the phenylalanine. Only the CDR3 DNA is retained, 48 bases long and in frame from the first base. The sequence was obtained from a girl between 5 and 17 years old with multiple sclerosis. Here the chain combines TRBV5-1 and TRBJ2-3; the D element could tentatively be TRBD1 or TRBD2, as 5 bases agree for each. Sequencing was done on a sample of blood. Here is the DNA: TGCGCCAGCAGCTTGGGATGGGGGTCCGGACCAGATACGCAGTATTTT. This codes for CASSLGWGSGPDTQYF.